This passage covers 26 T cell receptor beta chains from one sample sequenced in a study of blood T cell repertoires in COVID-19. Assay used: immunoSEQ multiplex PCR; TCRdb lists only in-frame clones, some missing. Here the sample spans some 140,000 clones, 78% being singletons. Specimen: peripheral blood. These receptors were taken from a man in his 60s who had recovered from COVID-19.

The rearrangement links TRBV9 to TRBJ1-4; the match to TRBD1 covers 8 bases. The CDR3 is 15 residues long. V trimming: 0 bases; J trimming: 8 bases; junction bases outside the gene matches: 6. Germline assignment: CDR1 SGDLS and CDR2 YYNGEE. In DNA form, the CDR3 reads TGTGCCAGCAGCGTAGCTGGACAGGGTGAGGAAAAACTGTTTTTT. It translates to CASSVAGQGEEKLFF.

V usage is TRBV28 and J usage is TRBJ1-1, with no clear D. Per the germline V gene, CDR1 is MDHEN and CDR2 is SYDVKM. Trimming left V 2 bases short and J 0 bases short, with 7 bases between. CDR3 size: 14 residues. CDR3 in amino acids: CASSLAVMNTEAFF. CDR3 nucleotides: TGTGCCAGCAGTTTAGCAGTAATGAACACTGAAGCTTTCTTT.

This clone has only a few counts. This chain links TRBV6-5 with TRBJ2-1; a possible D gene is TRBD1 (7 bases). Trimming removed 2 bases from V and 1 base from J, with 12 bases in between. Germline V lookup: CDR1 MNHEY, CDR2 SVGAGI. The CDR3 totals 16 residues. The DNA of the CDR3 is TGTGCCAGCAGTTACGGCCAGGGGGGATCCTACAATGAGCAGTTCTTC. Translating it yields CASSYGQGGSYNEQFF.

This clone has a single count. V gene TRBV7-2 combines with J gene TRBJ1-6; TRBD1 matches at 7 bases. This CDR3 comprises 15 residues. Trimming removed 4 bases from V and 8 bases from J; junction bases left unmatched: 8. Looked up from germline, CDR1 is SGHTA and CDR2 is FQGNSA. In DNA, the CDR3 is TGTGCCAGCAGCTCCGGACCGGGACAGTATTCACCCCTCCACTTT. Translated, it gives CASSSGPGQYSPLHF.

The genes are TRBV6-5 and TRBJ1-1; perhaps TRBD1 as D (6 bases). Trimming cost V 7 bases and J 4 bases, with 16 bases left between them. This CDR3 has 14 residues. Per the germline V gene, CDR1 is MNHEY and CDR2 is SVGAGI. CDR3 loop: CASIQDRWGTEAFF. The CDR3 DNA reads TGTGCCAGCATCCAAGACAGGTGGGGCACTGAAGCTTTCTTT.

This chain joins TRBV5-8 and TRBJ2-1; 9 bases map to TRBD1. Germline assignment: CDR1 SGHTS and CDR2 YDEGEE. Trimming removed 7 bases from V and 7 bases from J; junction bases left unmatched: 9. The CDR3 totals 14 residues. The DNA of the CDR3 is TGTGCCAGCCTTACCTACAGGGGGCTTAATGAGCAGTTCTTC. This encodes CASLTYRGLNEQFF.

The genes are TRBV4-2 and TRBJ1-5; 7 bases match TRBD1. V shed 1 base and J 3 bases; nucleotides not matched to a gene: 12. Germline lookup yields CDR1 LGHNA and CDR2 YNFKEQ. This CDR3 region has 18 residues. The CDR3 is CASSQGVGGQVLNQPQHF. CDR3 bases: TGTGCCAGCAGCCAAGGAGTGGGAGGACAGGTCCTCAATCAGCCCCAGCATTTT.

This clone was found a few times. J is TRBJ2-7 and V is TRBV11-2; 7 bases are shared with TRBD2. This CDR3 comprises 14 residues. Germline assignment: CDR1 SGHAT and CDR2 FQNNGV. With 2 bases clipped from V and 2 bases from J, the junction kept 3 bases outside the gene matches. The CDR3 loop is CASSLTSGTYEQYF. CDR3 DNA sequence: TGTGCCAGCAGCTTAACCAGCGGGACCTACGAGCAGTACTTC.

V gene TRBV7-3 combines with J gene TRBJ2-1; 8 bases fit TRBD2. Germline trimming cut 1 base from V and 9 bases from J; bases unmatched to any gene: 14. CDR1 is SGHTA, CDR2 FQGTGA, per germline. The CDR3 consists of 17 residues. The CDR3 here is CASSLRSSGITHGEQFF. The CDR3 DNA follows: TGTGCCAGCAGCTTAAGGAGTAGCGGGATAACTCACGGTGAGCAGTTCTTC. Based on the CDR3 plus reference TRBV7-3 and TRBJ2-1, the full variable domain is GAGVSQTPSNKVTEKGKYVELRCDPISGHTALYWYRQSLGQGPEFLIYFQGTGAADDSGLPNDRFFAVRPEGSVSTLKIQRTERGDSAVYLCASSLRSSGITHGEQFFGPGTRLTVL.

On this clone itself: The same CDR3 arises from other DNA sequences in this sample as well. The J gene is TRBJ2-5, the V gene TRBV7-2, with 9 bases that match TRBD1. This CDR3 comprises 14 residues. Looked up from germline, CDR1 is SGHTA and CDR2 is FQGNSA. V trimming: 4 bases; J trimming: 4 bases; junction bases outside the gene matches: 4. CDR3 in amino acids: CASSSQGAGETQYF. In DNA form, the CDR3 reads TGTGCCAGCAGCTCACAGGGGGCTGGAGAGACCCAGTACTTC.

The chain uses TRBV5-1 and TRBJ2-3; TRBD1 matches 11 bases. This CDR3 spans 16 amino acids. After removal of 1 base from V and 3 bases from J, the junction contained 4 bases not matched to a gene. Germline CDR1 SGHRS, CDR2 YFSETQ. The CDR3 region is CASSLRTGGRTDTQYF. CDR3 DNA: TGCGCCAGCAGCTTGAGGACAGGGGGCCGGACAGATACGCAGTATTTT.

The rearrangement links TRBV5-1 to TRBJ2-3; D might be TRBD2 (5 bases). The CDR3 length is 14 residues. V lost 4 bases, J lost 1 base, and 10 bases lay in between. Germline CDR1 SGHRS, CDR2 YFSETQ. CDR3 region: CASSTERGTDTQYF. DNA for the CDR3: TGCGCCAGCAGCACGGAGAGGGGCACAGATACGCAGTATTTT.

V is TRBV10-3 and J is TRBJ2-3; 10 bases match TRBD2. The CDR3 is 17 residues long. After removal of 3 bases from V and 4 bases from J, the junction contained 10 bases not matched to a gene. Germline CDR1 ENHRY, CDR2 SYGVKD. CDR3 bases: TGTGCCATCAGTGAAAGCCCCGGGACTAGCGACTCAGATACGCAGTATTTT. Its protein product is CAISESPGTSDSDTQYF.

The chain joins TRBV28 to TRBJ1-1; D call uncertain. The length of the CDR3 is 14 residues. Germline CDR1 reads MDHEN; CDR2 reads SYDVKM. V was shortened by 8 bases and J by 1 base, with 14 bases between the two germline ends. This CDR3 reads CASGPAGGNTEAFF. The CDR3 DNA reads TGTGCCAGCGGCCCGGCGGGTGGGAACACTGAAGCTTTCTTT.

The rearrangement joins TRBV5-1 to TRBJ2-7; D possibly corresponds to TRBD2 (7 bases). Germline loops: CDR1 SGHRS, CDR2 YFSETQ. The V gene lost 2 bases and the J gene lost 0 bases, with 15 bases spanning the gap. This CDR3 spans 16 amino acids. CDR3 bases: TGCGCCAGCAGCTTTGGGGGGGCGGACCCCTCCTACGAGCAGTACTTC. Translated: CASSFGGADPSYEQYF.

In its sample, this clone was seen once. As DNA, the CDR3 is TGTGCCAGCAGCCCCGACAGGGCGACTGAAGCTTTCTTT. It codes for CASSPDRATEAFF. V gene TRBV7-2 combines with J gene TRBJ1-1; 7 bases map to TRBD1. The CDR3 covers 13 residues. Germline trimming cut 5 bases from V and 5 bases from J; bases unmatched to any gene: 5. The germline V gene has CDR1 SGHTA and CDR2 FQGNSA.

The chain joins TRBV2 to TRBJ1-2, with TRBD1 matching over 9 bases. Germline V gene lookup returns CDR1 SNHLY and CDR2 FYNNEI. The V segment lost 8 bases and the J segment 8 bases; nucleotides outside the gene matches: 6. The CDR3 is made up of 12 amino acids. Here the CDR3 reads CASAGQGWGYTF. The CDR3 DNA follows: TGTGCCAGCGCTGGACAGGGGTGGGGCTACACCTTC. Combining the CDR3 with reference TRBV2 and TRBJ1-2 gives the whole variable domain EPEVTQTPSHQVTQMGQEVILRCVPISNHLYFYWYRQILGQKVEFLVSFYNNEISEKSEIFDDQFSVERPDGSNFTLKIRSTKLEDSAMYFCASAGQGWGYTFGSGTRLTVV.

The gene calls are TRBV2 and TRBJ1-5; D is possibly TRBD1 (5 bases). This CDR3 has 14 amino acids. The germline V gene has CDR1 SNHLY and CDR2 FYNNEI. V lost 4 bases and J lost 3, with 10 bases in between. In DNA, the CDR3 is TGTGCCAGCAGTGGGGGCAGTATCAATCAGCCCCAGCATTTT. Translation gives CASSGGSINQPQHF.

The chain carries TRBV30 and TRBJ2-1, with D possibly being TRBD2 (5 bases). V was trimmed by 2 bases and J by 9 bases, leaving 11 bases between them. This CDR3 spans 12 amino acids. CDR1 GTSNPN and CDR2 SVGIG come from the germline V gene (reference sequence). CDR3 coding DNA: TGTGCCTGGAGTCCGCCGGGGTTTGAGCAGTTCTTC. It translates to CAWSPPGFEQFF. The whole variable domain, filled in from reference TRBV30 and TRBJ2-1, reads SQTIHQWPATLVQPVGSPLSLECTVEGTSNPNLYWYRQAAGRGLQLLFYSVGIGQISSEVPQNLSASRPQDRQFILSSKKLLLSDSGFYLCAWSPPGFEQFFGPGTRLTVL.

The genes are TRBV6-8 and TRBJ1-5; D not certain. Germline V gives CDR1 MNHGY, CDR2 SAAAGT. CDR3 length: 15 amino acids. Deletions cut 4 bases from V and 0 bases from J, with 10 bases between. CDR3 sequence: CASSSGPASNQPQHF. CDR3 in DNA: TGTGCCAGCAGTTCTGGCCCTGCTAGCAATCAGCCCCAGCATTTT.

V and J are TRBV30 and TRBJ2-2; 9 bases fit TRBD1. J gave up 5 bases and V 5 bases, and 12 bases lay outside the gene matches. The germline gives CDR1 GTSNPN, CDR2 SVGIG (reference sequence). CDR3 length equals 16 residues. CDR3 protein: CAWGDRANPRTGELFF. Written as DNA, the CDR3 is TGTGCCTGGGGGGACAGGGCAAACCCTAGAACCGGGGAGCTGTTTTTT.

The CDR3 loop is CASSPGMSAYEEQYF. The CDR3 DNA sequence: TGTGCCAGCAGCCCCGGGATGTCCGCTTATGAAGAGCAGTACTTC. V is TRBV9 and J is TRBJ2-7; perhaps TRBD2 as D (5 bases). With 4 bases removed from V and 7 bases from J, the gap between germline ends came to 21 bases. Looked up from germline, CDR1 is SGDLS and CDR2 is YYNGEE. CDR3 length: 15 residues.

This clone has only a few counts. This sequence joins TRBV28 and TRBJ1-5; TRBD1 might be the D (5 bases). The CDR3 is made up of 15 amino acids. Germline V gene sequence: CDR1 MDHEN, CDR2 SYDVKM. Trimming left V 1 base short and J 7 bases short, with 14 bases between. The CDR3 spells CASSLFGGGGQPQHF. The CDR3 bases are TGTGCCAGCAGTTTATTTGGGGGAGGTGGCCAGCCCCAGCATTTT.

The genes are TRBV4-3 and TRBJ2-1; 9 nucleotides agree with TRBD2. The CDR3 consists of 16 residues. V was clipped by 0 bases and J by 7 bases; unmatched bases: 7. Germline V gives CDR1 LGHNA, CDR2 YSLEER. The CDR3 region is CASSQDWREGGNEQFF. The CDR3 DNA follows: TGCGCCAGCAGCCAAGATTGGCGGGAGGGGGGAAATGAGCAGTTCTTC.

The chain uses TRBV4-1 and TRBJ2-7; no clear D gene. Germline V gene sequence: CDR1 MGHRA, CDR2 YSYEKL. The V and J ends lost 8 bases and 1 base respectively, with 15 bases between them. The CDR3 totals 14 residues. DNA of the CDR3: TGCGCCAGCCGACGAGGCCCTGATTCCTACGAGCAGTACTTC. The encoded protein is CASRRGPDSYEQYF.

The chain links TRBV24-1 to TRBJ2-1; 8 bases map to TRBD2. Germline CDR1 is KGHDR and CDR2 is SFDVKD. CDR3 size: 15 residues. The junction had 7 bases not matched to a gene; V was cut back by 6 bases and J by 4 bases. The CDR3 nucleotides read TGTGCCACCAGTCCCCCGGGAGGGGGTTACAATGAGCAGTTCTTC. Protein product: CATSPPGGGYNEQFF.